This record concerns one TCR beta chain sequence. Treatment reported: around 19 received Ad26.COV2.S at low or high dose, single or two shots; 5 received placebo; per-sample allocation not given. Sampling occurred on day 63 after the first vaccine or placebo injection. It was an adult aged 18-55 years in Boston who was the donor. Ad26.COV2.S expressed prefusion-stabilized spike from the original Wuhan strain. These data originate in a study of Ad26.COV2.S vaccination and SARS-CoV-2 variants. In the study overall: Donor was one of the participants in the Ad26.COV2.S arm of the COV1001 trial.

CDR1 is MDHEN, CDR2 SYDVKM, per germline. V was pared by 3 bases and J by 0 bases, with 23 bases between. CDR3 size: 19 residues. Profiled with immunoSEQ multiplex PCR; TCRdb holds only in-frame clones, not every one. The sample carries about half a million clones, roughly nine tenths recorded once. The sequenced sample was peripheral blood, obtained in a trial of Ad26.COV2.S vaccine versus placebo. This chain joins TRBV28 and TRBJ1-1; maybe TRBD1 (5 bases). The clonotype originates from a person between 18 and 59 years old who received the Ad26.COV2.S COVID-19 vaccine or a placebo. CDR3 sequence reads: CASSLGRIGGLSMNTEAFF. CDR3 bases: TGTGCCAGCAGTTTGGGGCGGATTGGGGGTCTATCCATGAACACTGAAGCTTTCTTT. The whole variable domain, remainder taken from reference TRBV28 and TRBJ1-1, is DVKVTQSSRYLVKRTGEKVFLECVQDMDHENMFWYRQDPGLGLRLIYFSYDVKMKEKGDIPEGYSVSREKKERFSLILESASTNQTSMYLCASSLGRIGGLSMNTEAFFGQGTRLTVV.